The T cell receptor (beta chain) described here comes from a study of T-cell reconstitution after alpha-beta-depleted transplantation in children. Broader study findings: One year post-transplant, T-cell counts and diversity were largely derived from T cells produced anew. Surviving recipient T cells and thymic progenitors produced the high day-60 TCRbeta diversity seen in some patients. About two months after transplant, alpha-beta T cells reportedly came from several hundred expanded graft clones.

Regarding this clonotype: Antigen unknown.

Preparation of the TCRbeta library was carried out with unique molecular identifiers. TCRdb independently ran MiXCR on the PCR reads; one entry per CDR3 protein. The sample gives approximately 230,000 distinct CDR3 sequences, 20% to 30% of which show up once; about 4.8% is in the top ten. Source: PBMCs, mostly from graft donor cells, taken 360 days after TCRalphabeta/CD19-depleted stem cell transplant. The receptor comes from a female patient aged 2-10 years who had a stem cell transplant for congenital amegakaryocytic thrombocytopenia, so the T cells may come from the graft donor.

The DNA for the CDR3 is TGTGCCAGCAGCCTTTCCGGGACAGGGGGTGATGGTGGCTACACCTTC. As protein: CASSLSGTGGDGGYTF. The chain uses TRBV7-9 and TRBJ1-2; TRBD1 matches 11 bases. Germline values: CDR1 SEHNR, CDR2 FQNEAQ (reference sequence). V trimming: 5 bases; J trimming: 7 bases; junction bases outside the gene matches: 12. The CDR3 runs to 16 residues.